This passage covers 8 T cell receptor beta chains from one sample sequenced in a study of blood T cell repertoires in COVID-19. The method was immunoSEQ multiplex PCR; TCRdb's version includes in-frame clones alone and lacks a portion of them. The sample has some 240,000 clones, 90% to 95% seen once; the top ten hold around 0.84%. Sequencing was carried out using peripheral blood. Every receptor here comes from a man between 60 and 70 years old with COVID-19, enrolled during active disease.

The chain recombines TRBV7-2 with TRBJ1-5; TRBD1 aligns across 8 bases. Germline V gives CDR1 SGHTA, CDR2 FQGNSA. V gave up 1 base and J gave up 3 bases; unmatched junction bases: 5. The CDR3 loop spans 16 amino acids. CDR3: CASSLESTGVNQPQHF. The CDR3 bases are TGTGCCAGCAGCTTAGAATCGACAGGGGTCAATCAGCCCCAGCATTTT. The full variable domain, rest sourced from reference TRBV7-2 and TRBJ1-5, is GAGVSQSPSNKVTEKGKDVELRCDPISGHTALYWYRQSLGQGLEFLIYFQGNSAPDKSGLPSDRFSAERTGGSVSTLTIQRTQQEDSAVYLCASSLESTGVNQPQHFGDGTRLSIL.

The rearrangement links TRBV18 to TRBJ2-2; weak D call: TRBD2 (6 bases). With 2 bases removed from V and 7 bases from J, the gap between germline ends came to 17 bases. Germline assignment: CDR1 KGHSH and CDR2 LQKENI. CDR3 size: 16 residues. CDR3 loop: CASSPGGPKTGGELFF. CDR3 bases: TGTGCCAGCTCACCAGGAGGGCCCAAGACGGGCGGGGAGCTGTTTTTT. The complete variable domain, with remaining parts taken from reference TRBV18 and TRBJ2-2, reads NAGVMQNPRHLVRRRGQEARLRCSPMKGHSHVYWYRQLPEEGLKFMVYLQKENIIDESGMPKERFSAEFPKEGPSILRIQQVVRGDSAAYFCASSPGGPKTGGELFFGEGSRLTVL.

The chain links TRBV19 to TRBJ2-2; no reliable D call. The V end lost 2 bases, the J end lost 2 bases, and 9 bases lay between the germline ends. CDR3 size: 15 residues. Germline CDR1 is LNHDA and CDR2 is SQIVND (reference sequence). CDR3 sequence (DNA): TGTGCCAGTAGTATACTAGTCTTCAACACCGGGGAGCTGTTTTTT. Its translation is CASSILVFNTGELFF.

The chain employs TRBV18 and TRBJ1-4; D possibly corresponds to TRBD1 (5 bases). CDR1 is KGHSH and CDR2 is LQKENI in the germline V gene. Trimming stripped 2 bases from V and 4 bases from J, with 26 bases between. The CDR3 is 20 residues long. The CDR3 loop reads CASSPWVPTASLDNNEKLFF. CDR3 DNA: TGTGCCAGCTCACCATGGGTCCCGACAGCCTCCCTCGACAATAATGAAAAACTGTTTTTT.

The CDR3 DNA sequence: TGTGCCAGCAGTTTACAGGCCACCGGGGAGCTGTTTTTT. Translating gives CASSLQATGELFF. This chain uses TRBV12-3 or TRBV12-4 with TRBJ2-2; D is unresolved. The CDR3 spans 13 residues. Trimming cost V 2 bases and J 4 bases, with 5 bases left between them.

CDR3 DNA sequence: TGTGCCAGCAGACAACAGGGGAAGGGTCAGTACTTC. Translated: CASRQQGKGQYF. The chain links TRBV12-3 or TRBV12-4 to TRBJ2-4; TRBD1 aligns across 7 bases. This CDR3 is built from 12 residues. V was pared by 6 bases and J by 12 bases, with 8 bases of the junction left unmatched.

This clone was seen only a few times. The chain recombines TRBV7-9 with TRBJ1-6; D is possibly TRBD1 (6 bases). Germline loops: CDR1 SEHNR, CDR2 FQNEAQ (reference sequence). This CDR3 contains 14 residues. The V end was cut by 5 bases, the J end by 10 bases, with 15 bases between. The CDR3 DNA reads TGTGCCAGCAGCCCAACAGGGTCGGGCTCACCCCTCCACTTT. As protein: CASSPTGSGSPLHF.

J is TRBJ2-1 and V is TRBV14; 8 nucleotides line up with TRBD2. The CDR3 consists of 16 residues. Germline V gene lookup returns CDR1 SGHDN and CDR2 FVKESK. Unmatched junction bases numbered 5, after V lost 2 bases and J lost 2 bases. The CDR3 region is CASSQLSGGTYNEQFF. The CDR3 coding sequence is TGTGCCAGCAGCCAACTTTCGGGGGGGACCTACAATGAGCAGTTCTTC.